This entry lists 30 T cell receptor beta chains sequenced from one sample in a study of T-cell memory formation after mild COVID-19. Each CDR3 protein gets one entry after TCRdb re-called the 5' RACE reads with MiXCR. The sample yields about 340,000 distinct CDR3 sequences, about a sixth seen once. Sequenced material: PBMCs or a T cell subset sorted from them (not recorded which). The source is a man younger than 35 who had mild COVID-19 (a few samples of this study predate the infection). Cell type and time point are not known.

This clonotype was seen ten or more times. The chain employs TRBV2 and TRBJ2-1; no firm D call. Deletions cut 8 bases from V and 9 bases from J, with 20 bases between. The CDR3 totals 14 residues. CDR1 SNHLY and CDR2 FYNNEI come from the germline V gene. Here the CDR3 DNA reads TGTGCCAGCCGAAAAGATCTTTACTCGAGTGAGCAGTTCTTC. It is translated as CASRKDLYSSEQFF.

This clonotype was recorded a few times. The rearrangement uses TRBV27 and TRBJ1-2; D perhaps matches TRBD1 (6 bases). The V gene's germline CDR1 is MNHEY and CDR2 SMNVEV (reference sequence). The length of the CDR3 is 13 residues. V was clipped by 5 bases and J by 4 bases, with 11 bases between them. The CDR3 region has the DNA TGTGCCAGCAGTAATACAGGGATCTATGGCTACACCTTC. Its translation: CASSNTGIYGYTF.

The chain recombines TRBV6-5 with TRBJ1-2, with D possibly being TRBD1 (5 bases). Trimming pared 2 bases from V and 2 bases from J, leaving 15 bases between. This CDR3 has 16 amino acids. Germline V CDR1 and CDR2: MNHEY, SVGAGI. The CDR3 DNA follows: TGTGCCAGCAGTTACGAACCTAGACAGTTCAACTATGGCTACACCTTC. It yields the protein CASSYEPRQFNYGYTF.

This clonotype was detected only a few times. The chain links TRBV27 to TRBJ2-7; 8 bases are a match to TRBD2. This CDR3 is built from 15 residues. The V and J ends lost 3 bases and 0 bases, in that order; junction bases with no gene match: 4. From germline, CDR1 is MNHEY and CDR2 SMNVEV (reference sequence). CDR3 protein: CASSLLAGPSYEQYF. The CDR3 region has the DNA TGTGCCAGCAGTTTGTTAGCGGGGCCCTCCTACGAGCAGTACTTC.

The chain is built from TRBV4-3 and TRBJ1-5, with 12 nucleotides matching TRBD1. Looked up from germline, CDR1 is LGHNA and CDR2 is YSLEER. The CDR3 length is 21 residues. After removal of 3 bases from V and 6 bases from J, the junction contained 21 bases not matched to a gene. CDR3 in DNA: TGCGCCAGCAGCCAGCAGACGCGGGGGACAGGGGGCCACCCCCCCGGTCAGCCCCAGCATTTT. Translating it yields CASSQQTRGTGGHPPGQPQHF.

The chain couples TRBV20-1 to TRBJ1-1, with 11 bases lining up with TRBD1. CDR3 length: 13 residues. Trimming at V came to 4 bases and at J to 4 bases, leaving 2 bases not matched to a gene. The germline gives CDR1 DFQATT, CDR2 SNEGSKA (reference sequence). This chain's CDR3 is CSAKDRGLTEAFF. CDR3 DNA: TGCAGTGCTAAGGACAGGGGGCTCACTGAAGCTTTCTTT.

CDR3 sequence reads: CASSPTGVWEKLFF. The CDR3 nucleotides are TGTGCCAGCTCACCGACAGGGGTTTGGGAAAAACTGTTTTTT. The chain recombines TRBV18 with TRBJ1-4; 8 positions match TRBD1. Looked up from germline, CDR1 is KGHSH and CDR2 is LQKENI. The ends lost 3 bases at V and 8 bases at J; junction bases unmatched: 5. The CDR3 length is 14 residues.

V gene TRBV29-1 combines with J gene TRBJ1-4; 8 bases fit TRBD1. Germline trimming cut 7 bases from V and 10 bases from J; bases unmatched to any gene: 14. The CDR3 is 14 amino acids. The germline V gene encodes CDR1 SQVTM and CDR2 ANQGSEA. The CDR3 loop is CSAAPSGGAGKLFF. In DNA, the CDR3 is TGCAGCGCTGCACCCTCAGGGGGCGCAGGAAAACTGTTTTTT.

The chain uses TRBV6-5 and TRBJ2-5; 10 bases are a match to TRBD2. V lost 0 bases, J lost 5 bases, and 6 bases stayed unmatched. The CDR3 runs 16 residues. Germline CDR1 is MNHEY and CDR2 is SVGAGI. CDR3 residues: CASSYSILAGSETQYF. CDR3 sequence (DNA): TGTGCCAGCAGTTACTCGATACTAGCGGGGTCGGAGACCCAGTACTTC.

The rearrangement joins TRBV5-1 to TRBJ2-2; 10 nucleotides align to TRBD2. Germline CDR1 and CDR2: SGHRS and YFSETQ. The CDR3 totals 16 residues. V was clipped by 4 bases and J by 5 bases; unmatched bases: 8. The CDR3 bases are TGCGCCAGCAGCCCCTCTAGCGGGGGCGCAACCGGGGAGCTGTTTTTT. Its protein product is CASSPSSGGATGELFF.

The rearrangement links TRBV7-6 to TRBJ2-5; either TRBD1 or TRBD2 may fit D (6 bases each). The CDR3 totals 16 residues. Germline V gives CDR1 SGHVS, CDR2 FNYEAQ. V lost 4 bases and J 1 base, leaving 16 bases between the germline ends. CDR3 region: CASSSLGGKPQETQYF. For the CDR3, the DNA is TGTGCCAGCAGCTCCCTAGGGGGGAAACCCCAAGAGACCCAGTACTTC.

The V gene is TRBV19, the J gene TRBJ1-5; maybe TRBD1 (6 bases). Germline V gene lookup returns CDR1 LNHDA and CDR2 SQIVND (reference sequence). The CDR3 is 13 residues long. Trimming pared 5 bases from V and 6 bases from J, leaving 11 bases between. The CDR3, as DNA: TGTGCCAGTAGTCCAGGGGATACTCAGCCCCAGCATTTT. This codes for CASSPGDTQPQHF.

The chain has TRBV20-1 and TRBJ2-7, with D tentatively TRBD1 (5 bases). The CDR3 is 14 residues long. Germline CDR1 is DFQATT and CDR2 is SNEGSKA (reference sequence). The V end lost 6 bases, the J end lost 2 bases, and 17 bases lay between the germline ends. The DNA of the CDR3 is TGCAGTGCCAGGGCCCCGGACGGAACCTACGAGCAGTACGTC. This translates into CSARAPDGTYEQYV.

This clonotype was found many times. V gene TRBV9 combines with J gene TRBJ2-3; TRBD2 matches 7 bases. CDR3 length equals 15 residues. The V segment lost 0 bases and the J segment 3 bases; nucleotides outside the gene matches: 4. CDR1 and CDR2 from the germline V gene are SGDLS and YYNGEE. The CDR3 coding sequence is TGTGCCAGCAGCGTAGGGGGGGGGTATACAGATACGCAGTATTTT. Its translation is CASSVGGGYTDTQYF.

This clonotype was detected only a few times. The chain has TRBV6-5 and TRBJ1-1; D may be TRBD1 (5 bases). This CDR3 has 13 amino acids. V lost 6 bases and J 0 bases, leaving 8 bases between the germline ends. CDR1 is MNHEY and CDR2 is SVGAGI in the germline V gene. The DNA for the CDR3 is TGTGCCAGCAGCGAGACAGTGAACACTGAAGCTTTCTTT. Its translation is CASSETVNTEAFF.

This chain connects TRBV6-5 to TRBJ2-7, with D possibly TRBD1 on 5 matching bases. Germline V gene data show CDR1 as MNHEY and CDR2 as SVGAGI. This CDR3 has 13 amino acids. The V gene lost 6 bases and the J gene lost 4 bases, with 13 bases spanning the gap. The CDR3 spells CASSSYPGYEQYF. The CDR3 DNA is TGTGCCAGCAGCAGTTATCCAGGGTACGAGCAGTACTTC.

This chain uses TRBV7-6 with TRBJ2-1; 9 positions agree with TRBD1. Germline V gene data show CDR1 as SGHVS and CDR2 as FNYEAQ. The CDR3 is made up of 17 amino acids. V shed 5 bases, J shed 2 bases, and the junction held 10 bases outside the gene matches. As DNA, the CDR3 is TGTGCCAGCAGCCGGCGCCGGGACAGGGAGACCTACAATGAGCAGTTCTTC. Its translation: CASSRRRDRETYNEQFF.

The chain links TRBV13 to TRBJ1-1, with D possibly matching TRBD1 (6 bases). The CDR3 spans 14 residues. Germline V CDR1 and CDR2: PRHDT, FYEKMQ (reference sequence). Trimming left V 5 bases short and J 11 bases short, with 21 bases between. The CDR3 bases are TGTGCCAGCAGCCCCGGGACAAACGTTCGGCGGGCTTTCTTT. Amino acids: CASSPGTNVRRAFF.

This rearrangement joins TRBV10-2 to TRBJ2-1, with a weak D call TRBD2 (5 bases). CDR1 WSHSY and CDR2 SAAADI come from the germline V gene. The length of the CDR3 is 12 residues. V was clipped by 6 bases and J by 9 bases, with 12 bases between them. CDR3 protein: CASSVLVGEQFF. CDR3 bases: TGCGCCAGCAGCGTACTAGTGGGTGAGCAGTTCTTC.

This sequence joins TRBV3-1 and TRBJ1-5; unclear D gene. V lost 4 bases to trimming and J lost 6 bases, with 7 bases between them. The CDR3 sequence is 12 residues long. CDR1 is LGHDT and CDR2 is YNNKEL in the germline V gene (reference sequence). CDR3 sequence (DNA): TGTGCCAGCAGCCTCCATGGTCAGCCCCAGCATTTT. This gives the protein CASSLHGQPQHF.

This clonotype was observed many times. The chain's CDR3 is CAISEGGAGTYEQYV. The CDR3 DNA reads TGTGCCATCAGTGAAGGCGGGGCAGGGACCTACGAGCAGTACGTC. V usage is TRBV10-3 and J usage is TRBJ2-7, with a tentative D call TRBD2 (6 bases). CDR1 and CDR2 from the germline V gene are ENHRY and SYGVKD. The CDR3 length is 15 residues. Trimming took off 3 bases at V and 2 bases at J, with 14 bases between the two ends.

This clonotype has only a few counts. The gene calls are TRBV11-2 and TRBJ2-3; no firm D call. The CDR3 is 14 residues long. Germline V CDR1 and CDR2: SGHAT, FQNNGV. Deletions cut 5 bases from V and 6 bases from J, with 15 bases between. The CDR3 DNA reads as TGTGCCAGCAGCCCCCAGGAGACCGCGGATACGCAGTATTTT. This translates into CASSPQETADTQYF.

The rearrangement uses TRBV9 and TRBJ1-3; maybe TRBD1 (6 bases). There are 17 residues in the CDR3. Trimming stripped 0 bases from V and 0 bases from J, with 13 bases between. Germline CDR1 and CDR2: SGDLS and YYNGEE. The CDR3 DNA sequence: TGTGCCAGCAGCGTAGTACCGGGGGCCAACTCTGGAAACACCATATATTTT. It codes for CASSVVPGANSGNTIYF.

Here the CDR3 reads CASSLAGRNAYEQYF. The CDR3 nucleotides read TGTGCCAGCAGTTTAGCTGGCAGGAACGCCTACGAGCAGTACTTC. The chain uses TRBV12-3 or TRBV12-4 and TRBJ2-7, with unresolved D. With 0 bases removed from V and 2 bases from J, the gap between germline ends came to 11 bases. The CDR3 has 15 amino acids.

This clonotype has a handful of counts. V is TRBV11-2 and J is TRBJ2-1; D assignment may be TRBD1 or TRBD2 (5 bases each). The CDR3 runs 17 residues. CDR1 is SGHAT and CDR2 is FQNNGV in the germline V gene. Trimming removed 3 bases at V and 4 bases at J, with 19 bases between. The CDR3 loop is CASSFGEWQGIYNEQFF. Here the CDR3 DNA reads TGTGCCAGCAGCTTTGGGGAGTGGCAGGGTATTTACAATGAGCAGTTCTTC.

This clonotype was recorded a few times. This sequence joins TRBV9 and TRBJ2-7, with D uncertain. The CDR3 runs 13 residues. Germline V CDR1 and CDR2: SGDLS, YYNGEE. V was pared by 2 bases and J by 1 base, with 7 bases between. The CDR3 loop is CASSVDTSYEQYF. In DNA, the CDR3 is TGTGCCAGCAGCGTCGACACTTCCTACGAGCAGTACTTC.

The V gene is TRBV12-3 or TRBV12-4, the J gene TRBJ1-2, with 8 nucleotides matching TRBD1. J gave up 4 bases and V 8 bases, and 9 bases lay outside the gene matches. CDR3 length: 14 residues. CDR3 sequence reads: CASGPRDRFYGYTF. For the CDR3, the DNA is TGTGCCAGCGGTCCCCGGGACAGGTTCTATGGCTACACCTTC.

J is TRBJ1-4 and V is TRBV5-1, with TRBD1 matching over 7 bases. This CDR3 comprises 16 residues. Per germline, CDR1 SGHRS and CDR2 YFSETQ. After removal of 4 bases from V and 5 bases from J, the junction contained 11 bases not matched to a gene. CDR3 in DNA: TGCGCCAGCAGCGCAAACCGGGACAGCTGGAATGAAAAACTGTTTTTT. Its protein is CASSANRDSWNEKLFF.

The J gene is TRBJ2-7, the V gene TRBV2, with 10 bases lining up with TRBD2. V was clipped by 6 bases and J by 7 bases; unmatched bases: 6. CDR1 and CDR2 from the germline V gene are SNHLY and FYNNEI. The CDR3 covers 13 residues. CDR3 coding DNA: TGTGCCAGCAGCGCCTCACTAGCGGGGGAGCAGTACGTC. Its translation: CASSASLAGEQYV.

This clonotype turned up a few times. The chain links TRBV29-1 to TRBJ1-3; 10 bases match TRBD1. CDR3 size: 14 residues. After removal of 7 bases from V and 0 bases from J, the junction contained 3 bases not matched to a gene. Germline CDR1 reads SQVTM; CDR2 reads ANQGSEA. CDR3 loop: CSAGQGNSGNTIYF. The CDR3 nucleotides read TGCAGCGCGGGACAGGGGAACTCTGGAAACACCATATATTTT. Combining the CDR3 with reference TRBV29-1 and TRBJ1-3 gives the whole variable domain SAVISQKPSRDICQRGTSLTIQCQVDSQVTMMFWYRQQPGQSLTLIATANQGSEATYESGFVIDKFPISRPNLTFSTLTVSNMSPEDSSIYLCSAGQGNSGNTIYFGEGSWLTVV.